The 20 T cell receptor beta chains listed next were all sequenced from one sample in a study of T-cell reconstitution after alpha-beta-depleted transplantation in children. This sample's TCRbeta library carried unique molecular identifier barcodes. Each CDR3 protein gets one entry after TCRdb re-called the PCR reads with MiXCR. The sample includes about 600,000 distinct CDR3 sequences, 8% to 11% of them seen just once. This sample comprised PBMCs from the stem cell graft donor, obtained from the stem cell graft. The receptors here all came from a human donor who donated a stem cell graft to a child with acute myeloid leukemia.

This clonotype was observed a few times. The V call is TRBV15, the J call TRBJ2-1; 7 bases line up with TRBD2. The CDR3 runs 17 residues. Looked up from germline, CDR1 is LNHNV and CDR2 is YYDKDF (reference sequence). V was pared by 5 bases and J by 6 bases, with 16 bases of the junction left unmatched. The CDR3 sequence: CATSAGARSGTTNEQFF. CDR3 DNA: TGTGCCACCAGCGCCGGAGCCCGGTCCGGGACTACCAATGAGCAGTTCTTC.

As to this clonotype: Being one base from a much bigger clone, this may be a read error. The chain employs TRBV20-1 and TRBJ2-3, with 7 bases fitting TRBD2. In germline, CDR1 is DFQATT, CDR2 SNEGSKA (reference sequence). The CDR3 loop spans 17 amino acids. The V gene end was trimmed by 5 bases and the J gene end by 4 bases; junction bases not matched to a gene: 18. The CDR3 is CSADGGSDRGLSDTQYF. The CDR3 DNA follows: TGCAGTGCTGATGGGGGGTCCGACCGGGGACTATCAGATACGCAGTATTTT.

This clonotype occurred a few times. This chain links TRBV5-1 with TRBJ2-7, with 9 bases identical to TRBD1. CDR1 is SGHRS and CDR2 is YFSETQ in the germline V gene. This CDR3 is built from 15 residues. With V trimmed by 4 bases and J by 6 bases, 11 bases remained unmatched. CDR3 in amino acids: CASSGKQGAFSEQYF. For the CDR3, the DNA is TGCGCCAGCAGCGGGAAACAGGGGGCCTTTAGCGAGCAGTACTTC.

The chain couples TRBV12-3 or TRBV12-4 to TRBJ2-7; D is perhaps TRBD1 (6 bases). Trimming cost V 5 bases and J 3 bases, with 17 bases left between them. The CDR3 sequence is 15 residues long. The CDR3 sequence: CASSEITGISYEQYF. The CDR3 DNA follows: TGTGCCAGCAGTGAGATTACAGGGATTAGCTACGAGCAGTACTTC.

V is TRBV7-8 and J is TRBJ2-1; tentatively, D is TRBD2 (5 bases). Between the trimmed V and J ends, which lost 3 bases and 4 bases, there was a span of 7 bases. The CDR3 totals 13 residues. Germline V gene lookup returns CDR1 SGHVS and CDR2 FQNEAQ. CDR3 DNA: TGTGCCAGCAGCTTCGACTATTACAATGAGCAGTTCTTC. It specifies CASSFDYYNEQFF.

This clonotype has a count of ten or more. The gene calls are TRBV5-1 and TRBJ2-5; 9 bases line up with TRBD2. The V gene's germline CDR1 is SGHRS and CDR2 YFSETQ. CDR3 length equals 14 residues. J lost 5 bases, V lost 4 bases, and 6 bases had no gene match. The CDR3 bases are TGCGCCAGCAGCCAAGGGACTAGCAGGGAGACCCAGTACTTC. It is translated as CASSQGTSRETQYF.

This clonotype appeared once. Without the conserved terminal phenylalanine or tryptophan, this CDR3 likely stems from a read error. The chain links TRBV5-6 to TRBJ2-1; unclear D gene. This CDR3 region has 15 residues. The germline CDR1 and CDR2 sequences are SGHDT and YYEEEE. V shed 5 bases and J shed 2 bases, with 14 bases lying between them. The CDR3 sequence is CASSIGPLTYNEQFC. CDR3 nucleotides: TGTGCCAGCAGTATTGGTCCCCTAACCTACAATGAGCAGTTCTGC.

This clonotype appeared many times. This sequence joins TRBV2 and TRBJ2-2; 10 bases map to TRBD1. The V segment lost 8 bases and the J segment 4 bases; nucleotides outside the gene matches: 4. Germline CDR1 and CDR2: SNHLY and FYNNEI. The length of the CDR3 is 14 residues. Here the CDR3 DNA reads TGTGCCAGCGGGACAGGGGATCGCACCGGGGAGCTGTTTTTT. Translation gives CASGTGDRTGELFF.

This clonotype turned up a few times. CDR3 in amino acids: CASSEQWNTGELFF. DNA of the CDR3: TGTGCCAGCAGCGAGCAGTGGAACACCGGGGAGCTGTTTTTT. V is TRBV6-4 and J is TRBJ2-2, with D unclear. The V gene lost 6 bases and the J gene lost 1 base, with 9 bases spanning the gap. Germline V gives CDR1 MRHNA, CDR2 SNTAGT. The CDR3 has 14 amino acids.

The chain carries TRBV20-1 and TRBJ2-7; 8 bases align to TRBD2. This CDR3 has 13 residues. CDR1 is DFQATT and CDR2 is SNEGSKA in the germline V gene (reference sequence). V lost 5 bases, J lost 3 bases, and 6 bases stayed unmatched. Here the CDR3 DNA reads TGCAGTGCTGAGGCGGGAGGCCACTACGAGCAGTACTTC. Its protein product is CSAEAGGHYEQYF.

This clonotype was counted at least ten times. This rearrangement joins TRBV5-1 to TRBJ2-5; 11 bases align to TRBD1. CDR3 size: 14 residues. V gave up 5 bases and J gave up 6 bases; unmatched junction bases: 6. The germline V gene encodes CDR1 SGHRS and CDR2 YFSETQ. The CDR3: CASSRTGGAKTQYF. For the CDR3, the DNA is TGCGCCAGCAGTAGGACAGGGGGCGCGAAGACCCAGTACTTC. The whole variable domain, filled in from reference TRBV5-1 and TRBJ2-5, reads KAGVTQTPRYLIKTRGQQVTLSCSPISGHRSVSWYQQTPGQGLQFLFEYFSETQRNKGNFPGRFSGRQFSNSRSEMNVSTLELGDSALYLCASSRTGGAKTQYFGPGTRLLVL.

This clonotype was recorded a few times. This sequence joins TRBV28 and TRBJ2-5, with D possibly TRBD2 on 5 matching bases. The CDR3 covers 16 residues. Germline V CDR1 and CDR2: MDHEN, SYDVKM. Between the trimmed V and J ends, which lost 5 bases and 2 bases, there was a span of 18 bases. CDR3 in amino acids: CASSRIAGREQETQYF. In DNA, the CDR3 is TGTGCCAGCAGTCGCATCGCCGGACGGGAACAAGAGACCCAGTACTTC.

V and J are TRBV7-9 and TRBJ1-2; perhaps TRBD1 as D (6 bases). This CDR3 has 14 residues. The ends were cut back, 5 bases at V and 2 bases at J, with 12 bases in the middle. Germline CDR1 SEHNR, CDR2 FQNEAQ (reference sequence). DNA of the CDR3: TGTGCCAGCAGCGAGGGGGGGCCAAACTATGGCTACACCTTC. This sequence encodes CASSEGGPNYGYTF.

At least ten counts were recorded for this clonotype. CDR3 in amino acids: CSVLKTGFNTEAFF. The CDR3 nucleotides are TGCAGCGTCCTTAAGACAGGGTTCAACACTGAAGCTTTCTTT. This chain joins TRBV29-1 and TRBJ1-1, with 7 bases matching TRBD1. V lost 6 bases to trimming and J lost 2 bases; unmatched junction nucleotides: 9. In germline, CDR1 is SQVTM, CDR2 ANQGSEA. This CDR3 has 14 amino acids.

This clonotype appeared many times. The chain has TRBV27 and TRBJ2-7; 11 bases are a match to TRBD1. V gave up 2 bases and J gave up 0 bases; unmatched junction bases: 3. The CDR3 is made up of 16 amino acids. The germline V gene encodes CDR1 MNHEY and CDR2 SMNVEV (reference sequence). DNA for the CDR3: TGTGCCAGCAGTTTAGCCGGGACAGGGGGCTCCTACGAGCAGTACTTC. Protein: CASSLAGTGGSYEQYF.

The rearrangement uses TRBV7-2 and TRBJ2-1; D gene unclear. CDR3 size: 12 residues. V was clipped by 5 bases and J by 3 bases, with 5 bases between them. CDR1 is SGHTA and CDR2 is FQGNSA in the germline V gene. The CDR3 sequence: CASSNIYNEQFF. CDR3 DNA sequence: TGTGCCAGCAGCAATATCTACAATGAGCAGTTCTTC.

The chain's CDR3 is CASTSGTSGSDEQFF. CDR3 coding DNA: TGTGCCAGCACCTCAGGGACTAGCGGGAGTGATGAGCAGTTCTTC. The gene calls are TRBV12-3 or TRBV12-4 and TRBJ2-1, with 14 bases lining up with TRBD2. J was trimmed by 8 bases and V by 7 bases; bases with no gene match: 7. The CDR3 length is 15 residues.

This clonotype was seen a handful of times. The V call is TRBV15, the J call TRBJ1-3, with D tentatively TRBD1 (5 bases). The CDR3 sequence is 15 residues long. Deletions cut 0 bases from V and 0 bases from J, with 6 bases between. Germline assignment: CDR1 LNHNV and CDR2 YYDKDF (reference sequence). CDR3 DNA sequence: TGTGCCACCAGCAGAGATGGGACCTCTGGAAACACCATATATTTT. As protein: CATSRDGTSGNTIYF. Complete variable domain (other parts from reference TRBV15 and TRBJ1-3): DAMVIQNPRYQVTQFGKPVTLSCSQTLNHNVMYWYQQKSSQAPKLLFHYYDKDFNNEADTPDNFQSRRPNTSFCFLDIRSPGLGDTAMYLCATSRDGTSGNTIYFGEGSWLTVV.

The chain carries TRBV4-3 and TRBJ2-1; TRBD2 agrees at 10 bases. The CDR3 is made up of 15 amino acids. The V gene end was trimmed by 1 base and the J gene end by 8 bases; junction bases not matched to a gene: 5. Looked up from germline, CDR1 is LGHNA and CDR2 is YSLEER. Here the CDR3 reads CASSQGASGSHEQFF. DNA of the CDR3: TGCGCCAGCAGCCAAGGGGCTAGCGGGAGTCATGAGCAGTTCTTC.

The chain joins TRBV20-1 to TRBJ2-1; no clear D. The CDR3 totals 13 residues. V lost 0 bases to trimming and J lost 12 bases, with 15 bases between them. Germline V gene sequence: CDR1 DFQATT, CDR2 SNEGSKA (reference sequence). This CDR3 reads CSARDPRTSAQFF. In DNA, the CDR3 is TGCAGTGCTAGAGATCCCCGTACGTCCGCGCAGTTCTTC.